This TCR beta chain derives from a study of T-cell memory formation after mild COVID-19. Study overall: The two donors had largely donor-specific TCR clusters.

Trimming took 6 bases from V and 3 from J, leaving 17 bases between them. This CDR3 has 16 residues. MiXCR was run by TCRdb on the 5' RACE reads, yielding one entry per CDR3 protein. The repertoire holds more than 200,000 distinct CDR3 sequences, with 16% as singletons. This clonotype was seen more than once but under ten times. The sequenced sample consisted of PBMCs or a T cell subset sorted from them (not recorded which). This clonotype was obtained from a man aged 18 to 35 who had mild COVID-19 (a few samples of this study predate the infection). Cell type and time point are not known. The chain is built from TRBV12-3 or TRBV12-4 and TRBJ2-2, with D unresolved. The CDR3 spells CASSPAGPVYTGELFF. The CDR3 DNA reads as TGTGCCAGCAGCCCGGCCGGGCCGGTGTACACCGGGGAGCTGTTTTTT.